Following are 21 T cell receptor beta chains from one sample sequenced in a study of cytomegalovirus exposure and HLA in healthy donors. Primers for the PCR totalled 60 Vbeta and 13 Jbeta. Data came from immunoSEQ multiplex PCR; TCRdb stores just in-frame clones and leaves some out. This table holds under 110,000 clones, under 85% found once. The specimen was PBMCs. These receptors came from a man aged 40-49 years in good health and CMV-seronegative.

Remarks on this clone: One end of the junction varies from germline; a read error may be responsible. The chain combines TRBV7-9 with TRBJ1-2, with D possibly matching TRBD1 (6 bases). This CDR3 is built from 14 residues. The germline V gene has CDR1 SEHNR and CDR2 FQNEAQ (reference sequence). This CDR3 is CSSSGPGDVYGYTF. CDR3 nucleotides: TGTTCCAGCAGCGGTCCAGGGGACGTCTATGGCTACACCTTC.

V usage is TRBV23-1 and J usage is TRBJ1-3; D not resolved. TRBV23-1 is designated an ORF whose function remains uncertain. The CDR3 loop spans 14 amino acids. Between the trimmed V and J ends, which lost 0 bases and 0 bases, there was a span of 3 bases. The CDR3 DNA reads as TGCGCCAGCAGTCAATCCTTCTCTGGAAACACCATATATTTT. Residues: CASSQSFSGNTIYF.

This chain joins TRBV2 and TRBJ2-3; 10 bases fit TRBD1. The CDR3 loop spans 15 amino acids. The V gene end was trimmed by 4 bases and the J gene end by 0 bases; junction bases not matched to a gene: 1. The germline V gene has CDR1 SNHLY and CDR2 FYNNEI. The CDR3 region has the DNA TGTGCCAGCAGTGTGGGACAGGGGAGCACAGATACGCAGTATTTT. Translating it yields CASSVGQGSTDTQYF.

The J gene is TRBJ2-1, the V gene TRBV11-3; TRBD1 agrees at 8 bases. Germline V CDR1 and CDR2: SGHNT, YENEEA. With 3 bases clipped from V and 9 bases from J, the junction kept 7 bases outside the gene matches. This CDR3 has 14 residues. In DNA, the CDR3 is TGTGCCAGCAGCTTTGGTCAGGGGGCCGGTGAGCAGTTCTTC. Amino acid sequence: CASSFGQGAGEQFF.

The chain employs TRBV2 and TRBJ1-1; D is undetermined. Germline V CDR1 and CDR2: SNHLY, FYNNEI. The V end was cut by 6 bases, the J end by 2 bases, with 7 bases between. This CDR3 region has 12 residues. CDR3 in amino acids: CASRLQNTEAFF. As DNA, the CDR3 is TGTGCCAGCAGATTACAAAACACTGAAGCTTTCTTT.

The J gene is TRBJ2-3, the V gene TRBV5-4, with D possibly TRBD2 on 5 matching bases. The CDR3 is 15 residues long. Trimming pared 2 bases from V and 0 bases from J, leaving 10 bases between. Looked up from germline, CDR1 is SGHNT and CDR2 is YYREEE (reference sequence). Here the CDR3 reads CASSFGGSSTDTQYF. The CDR3 DNA sequence: TGTGCCAGCAGCTTCGGCGGGTCCAGCACAGATACGCAGTATTTT.

The chain links TRBV4-3 to TRBJ1-2; weak D call: TRBD1 (6 bases). The CDR3 totals 17 residues. With 0 bases removed from V and 8 bases from J, the gap between germline ends came to 22 bases. Per germline, CDR1 LGHNA and CDR2 YSLEER. The CDR3 sequence is CASSQDAGGRRGRGYTF. CDR3 in DNA: TGCGCCAGCAGCCAAGATGCGGGAGGTCGCAGGGGACGGGGCTACACCTTC.

The chain employs TRBV7-3 and TRBJ2-1, with 11 bases matching TRBD2. The CDR3 consists of 15 residues. CDR1 is SGHTA and CDR2 is FQGTGA in the germline V gene. V lost 5 bases, J lost 9 bases, and 9 bases stayed unmatched. CDR3 region: CASSPFSGGVGEQFF. CDR3 coding DNA: TGTGCCAGCAGCCCCTTTAGCGGGGGGGTGGGTGAGCAGTTCTTC.

This clone was seen a single time. The junction differs from germline at one of its ends, possibly a read error. Other DNA sequences in this specimen translate into the identical CDR3. CDR3 sequence (DNA): TGTGCCAGCAGACCGGGACTAGTGAACACCGGGGAGCTGTTCTTT. Translating gives CASRPGLVNTGELFF. The chain uses TRBV9 and TRBJ2-2; TRBD2 matches at 8 bases. The CDR3 runs 15 residues. Germline lookup yields CDR1 SGDLS and CDR2 YYNGEE. The whole variable domain, remainder taken from reference TRBV9 and TRBJ2-2, is DSGVTQTPKHLITATGQRVTLRCSPRSGDLSVYWYQQSLDQGLQFLIQYYNGEERAKGNILERFSAQQFPDLHSELNLSSLELGDSALYFCASRPGLVNTGELFFGEGSRLTVL.

J is TRBJ2-5 and V is TRBV5-6; 12 bases agree with TRBD2. The CDR3 runs to 16 residues. The junction had 8 bases not matched to a gene; V was cut back by 4 bases and J by 4 bases. The germline CDR1 and CDR2 sequences are SGHDT and YYEEEE. The CDR3 bases are TGTGCCAGCAGCACTAGCGGGGGGAAAGGGGGAGAGACCCAGTACTTC. Its translation is CASSTSGGKGGETQYF.

The V gene is TRBV5-4, the J gene TRBJ1-1; a possible D gene is TRBD1 (5 bases). This CDR3 contains 15 residues. Trimming cost V 3 bases and J 10 bases, with 22 bases left between them. Germline V gene sequence: CDR1 SGHNT, CDR2 YYREEE (reference sequence). The CDR3 nucleotides are TGTGCCAGCAGCTCAAATTATCAGGGAAGAGAGAGAGCTTTCTTT. Translating gives CASSSNYQGRERAFF.

This chain links TRBV9 with TRBJ1-1; 7 nucleotides match TRBD1. Germline-derived CDR1 and CDR2 are SGDLS and YYNGEE. Trimming cost V 0 bases and J 9 bases; bases outside gene matches: 11. The CDR3 contains 15 residues. In nucleotides, the CDR3 is TGTGCCAGCAGCGTAGACGCCCAGGGGGTGACTCAAGCTTTCTTT. Encoded protein: CASSVDAQGVTQAFF.

This sequence joins TRBV6-6 and TRBJ1-1; 8 bases are shared with TRBD1. V dropped 6 bases and J dropped 5; count of bases not matched to a gene: 11. CDR3 length: 15 amino acids. The germline gives CDR1 MNHNY, CDR2 SVGAGI (reference sequence). CDR3 DNA sequence: TGTGCCAGCAGCATAACAGGGGGTCTAGGGACTGAAGCTTTCTTT. Residues: CASSITGGLGTEAFF.

The sample holds one count of this clone. The chain links TRBV28 to TRBJ1-4, with TRBD1 matching 8 bases. CDR3 length equals 16 residues. Germline V CDR1 and CDR2: MDHEN, SYDVKM. J lost 4 bases, V lost 5 bases, and 9 bases had no gene match. CDR3 DNA sequence: TGTGCCAGCAGTCCTACAACAGGGGGACTTAATGAAAAACTGTTTTTT. Encoded protein: CASSPTTGGLNEKLFF.

The rearrangement uses TRBV2 and TRBJ1-6, with D unresolved. V lost 9 bases and J 4 bases, leaving 16 bases between the germline ends. The CDR3 is 15 residues long. CDR1 is SNHLY and CDR2 is FYNNEI in the germline V gene. DNA for the CDR3: TGTGCCAGTAAGGAATGGGGAGGGTATAATTCACCCCTCCACTTT. It yields the protein CASKEWGGYNSPLHF. The complete variable domain, with remaining parts taken from reference TRBV2 and TRBJ1-6, reads EPEVTQTPSHQVTQMGQEVILRCVPISNHLYFYWYRQILGQKVEFLVSFYNNEISEKSEIFDDQFSVERPDGSNFTLKIRSTKLEDSAMYFCASKEWGGYNSPLHFGNGTRLTVT.

The chain uses TRBV10-1 and TRBJ2-7, with 7 nucleotides matching TRBD1. The CDR3 length is 14 residues. V trimming: 6 bases; J trimming: 2 bases; junction bases outside the gene matches: 7. Per germline, CDR1 WNHNN and CDR2 SYGVQD (reference sequence). The CDR3 protein is CASRKGQPPYEQYV. CDR3 coding DNA: TGCGCCAGCAGAAAGGGACAGCCCCCCTACGAGCAGTACGTC.

The chain uses TRBV10-2 and TRBJ2-7; TRBD2 might be the D (6 bases). CDR1 WSHSY and CDR2 SAAADI come from the germline V gene. V was shortened by 6 bases and J by 6 bases, with 18 bases between the two germline ends. The CDR3 length is 14 residues. This CDR3 reads CASRSALPGVEQYV. The CDR3 DNA reads TGCGCCAGCAGAAGCGCACTCCCGGGGGTCGAGCAGTACGTC.

This chain connects TRBV23-1 to TRBJ2-6; D not resolved. TRBV23-1 is an ORF, with its function uncertain. Trimming removed 8 bases from V and 3 bases from J, with 11 bases in between. The CDR3 consists of 14 residues. Written as DNA, the CDR3 is TGCGCCAGCGCCTATTTGTGTGGGGCCAACGTCCTGACTTTC. Translated: CASAYLCGANVLTF.

The chain recombines TRBV5-1 with TRBJ2-1, with 7 positions matching TRBD2. The V gene end was trimmed by 6 bases and the J gene end by 4 bases; junction bases not matched to a gene: 10. CDR1 and CDR2 (germline): SGHRS, YFSETQ. The CDR3 is 15 amino acids. CDR3 DNA: TGCGCCAGCACACCTAAGGCTAGCGGATACAATGAGCAGTTCTTC. Residues: CASTPKASGYNEQFF.

The chain couples TRBV6-5 to TRBJ2-5, with TRBD2 as a possible D gene (6 bases). Trimming removed 0 bases at V and 2 bases at J, with 7 bases between. Germline lookup yields CDR1 MNHEY and CDR2 SVGAGI. This CDR3 contains 14 residues. The CDR3 reads CASSYSGGQETQYF. CDR3 nucleotides: TGTGCCAGCAGTTACTCGGGGGGTCAAGAGACCCAGTACTTC.

The chain carries TRBV18 and TRBJ2-7, with a weak D call TRBD2 (5 bases). CDR1 is KGHSH and CDR2 is LQKENI in the germline V gene. Deletions cut 2 bases from V and 2 bases from J, with 10 bases between. The CDR3 sequence is 14 residues long. CDR3 sequence: CASSPNGDPYEQYF. The DNA for the CDR3 is TGTGCCAGCTCACCAAACGGGGATCCCTACGAGCAGTACTTC.